Following are 2 T cell receptor beta chains from one sample sequenced in a study of T cell responses to AZD1222 COVID-19 vaccine. Profiled with immunoSEQ multiplex PCR; TCRdb holds only in-frame clones, not every one. The sample includes around 200,000 clones, 85% to 95% of them seen just once. The sample was peripheral blood, taken 28 days after the second AZD1222 dose. These receptors originate from an adult who received the AZD1222 COVID-19 vaccine.

The rearrangement joins TRBV15 to TRBJ1-2; D is undetermined. The CDR3 covers 14 residues. Trimming left V 0 bases short and J 7 bases short, with 12 bases between. Germline assignment: CDR1 LNHNV and CDR2 YYDKDF (reference sequence). In DNA form, the CDR3 reads TGTGCCACCAGCAGAGATCGATTTATAGGTGGCTACACCTTC. This sequence encodes CATSRDRFIGGYTF.

This chain joins TRBV28 and TRBJ1-5; D call uncertain. This CDR3 contains 13 residues. Looked up from germline, CDR1 is MDHEN and CDR2 is SYDVKM. V gave up 6 bases and J gave up 3 bases, with 9 bases separating them. The CDR3 loop reads CASRRQFNQPQHF. Written as DNA, the CDR3 is TGTGCCAGCAGGCGGCAGTTCAATCAGCCCCAGCATTTT.